The entry that follows covers one T cell receptor (beta chain) sequence. The data belong to a study of blood T cell repertoires in COVID-19. Overall study context: Specimens from acute and convalescent COVID-19 originated in the United States, Italy and Spain. From T cells, B-cell-depleted T cells, or PBMCs came the material, which was cDNA or gDNA.

V lost 4 bases and J lost 13, with 20 bases in between. Germline-derived CDR1 and CDR2 are SGDLS and YYNGEE. The CDR3 has 13 amino acids. In the original processing: Amplified reference gene primers provided the basis for estimating nucleated cell counts. Clones were sequenced by immunoSEQ multiplex PCR, and TCRdb holds only the in-frame ones, with some missing. That table is the source of V, J and clone size, and D and trimming were worked out from the DNA. The data hold around 300,000 clones, with 86% observed a single time. The sequence was obtained from a woman aged 25 to 39 with active or convalescent COVID-19. V and J are TRBV9 and TRBJ2-5; D is possibly TRBD2 (5 bases). Sample: peripheral blood. The CDR3 loop reads CASSPPGLPVLYF. CDR3 sequence (DNA): TGTGCCAGCAGCCCCCCCGGACTTCCGGTTCTGTACTTC.